This entry features one TCR beta chain sequence. This specimen belongs to a study of blood T cell repertoires in COVID-19. Authors' processing steps: Amplified reference gene primers provided the basis for estimating nucleated cell counts. Clones were sequenced by immunoSEQ multiplex PCR, and TCRdb holds only the in-frame ones, with some missing. V and J calls and clone size are those listed in that table; D and trimming were worked out from the DNA. This table holds hundreds of thousands of clones, 83% found once. Trimming removed 6 bases from V and 7 bases from J, with 18 bases in between. The length of the CDR3 is 15 residues. CDR1 and CDR2 (germline): LNHDA, SQIVND (reference sequence).

The chain joins TRBV19 to TRBJ1-4; no definite D call. The clonotype originates from a middle-aged woman with active or convalescent COVID-19. The sequenced sample consisted of peripheral blood. The CDR3 coding sequence is TGTGCCAGTAGCAATACTTTCTTAGCGGGTGAAAAACTGTTTTTT. Translating gives CASSNTFLAGEKLFF. Full variable domain (missing parts from reference TRBV19 and TRBJ1-4): DGGITQSPKYLFRKEGQNVTLSCEQNLNHDAMYWYRQDPGQGLRLIYYSQIVNDFQKGDIAEGYSVSREKKESFPLTVTSAQKNPTAFYLCASSNTFLAGEKLFFGSGTQLSVL.